Reported below is one T cell receptor (beta chain). The antigen remains undetermined. This entry comes from a study of cytomegalovirus exposure and HLA in healthy donors. The V and J ends lost 0 bases and 5 bases respectively, with 13 bases between them. The CDR3 contains 15 residues. CDR1 is MNHEY, CDR2 SVGAGI, per germline. Study conclusions and caveats: There were a few CMV-associated chains whose specificity for CMV antigens was confirmed in vitro.

The primer mix had 60 Vbeta and 13 Jbeta primers. Original processing notes: Among the unique TCR beta chains that a later analysis counted, roughly 80 million in all, about 12 million were shared. The table came from immunoSEQ multiplex PCR; TCRdb's copy has only in-frame clones and leaves some out. D and trimming were read from the DNA, whereas the V and J calls and clone size are those reported in that table. This sample carries 90,000 to 120,000 clones, roughly 70% of them seen once, and the ten largest clones take 12% to 15%. This chain links TRBV6-5 with TRBJ1-1; D is perhaps TRBD1 (6 bases). The sequence was collected from a middle-aged woman in good health and CMV-seropositive. Sequencing was performed on PBMCs. The CDR3 sequence is CASSYSFQGKTEAFF. CDR3 in DNA: TGTGCCAGCAGTTACTCATTTCAGGGGAAAACTGAAGCTTTCTTT.